This record concerns one T cell receptor (beta chain) sequence. The data were obtained in a study of blood T cell repertoires in COVID-19. The overall study: The origin of the acute and convalescent COVID-19 samples was the United States, Italy and Spain. T cells, B-cell-depleted T cells, or PBMCs supplied cDNA or gDNA.

Authors' analysis steps: From reference gene primer amplification, estimates of nucleated cell counts were derived. Clones were read by immunoSEQ multiplex PCR, and TCRdb kept only the in-frame ones, dropping some. That table supplies the V and J calls and clone size; D and trimming were determined from the DNA. The table includes a few hundred thousand clones, less than 90% detected once. The CDR3 length is 15 residues. CDR1 MNHEY and CDR2 SVGAGI come from the germline V gene. The trim removed 6 bases at V and 8 bases at J, leaving 9 bases unmatched. The sample taken for sequencing was peripheral blood. The chain carries TRBV6-5 and TRBJ1-4, with 10 bases that match TRBD1. This clonotype originated in a woman aged 45-65 years with acute or convalescent COVID-19. The CDR3 reads CASRRQGAFGEKLFF. The CDR3 nucleotides are TGTGCCAGCAGAAGACAGGGGGCGTTTGGGGAAAAACTGTTTTTT.